These 27 T cell receptor beta chains came from one sample sequenced in a study of graft-versus-host responses after intestinal transplantation. Their target antigens are unknown. The protocol was immunoSEQ multiplex PCR, while the TCRdb copy is restricted to in-frame clones and leaves out a portion. The sample consists of about 86,000 clones, around 90% of them appearing once. This specimen was unstimulated CD4+ T cells sorted from spleen or lymph node cells, taken before transplant. The receptors stem from a human donor who was the organ donor for an intestinal transplant.

In this sample, this clone turned up once. The chain has TRBV28 and TRBJ2-4; TRBD2 matches at 9 bases. The CDR3 spans 15 residues. V lost 7 bases to trimming and J lost 1 base; unmatched junction nucleotides: 5. Germline-derived CDR1 and CDR2 are MDHEN and SYDVKM. CDR3 sequence: CASTLAGVAKNIQYF. CDR3 nucleotide sequence: TGTGCCAGCACCTTAGCGGGAGTTGCCAAAAACATTCAGTACTTC. The whole variable domain, remainder taken from reference TRBV28 and TRBJ2-4, is DVKVTQSSRYLVKRTGEKVFLECVQDMDHENMFWYRQDPGLGLRLIYFSYDVKMKEKGDIPEGYSVSREKKERFSLILESASTNQTSMYLCASTLAGVAKNIQYFGAGTRLSVL.

In DNA, the CDR3 is TGCGCCAGCAGCTTCCGACCGGGACTAGCGGGGGTGGCGACTAGCACAGATACGCAGTATTTT. This sequence encodes CASSFRPGLAGVATSTDTQYF. The chain couples TRBV5-1 to TRBJ2-3, with TRBD2 identical over 14 bases. Germline CDR1 reads SGHRS; CDR2 reads YFSETQ. The CDR3 covers 21 residues. J was trimmed by 0 bases and V by 2 bases; bases with no gene match: 14.

The count of this clone is one. The gene calls are TRBV2 and TRBJ2-1; D perhaps matches TRBD1 (6 bases). The CDR3 length is 14 residues. Germline V gene data show CDR1 as SNHLY and CDR2 as FYNNEI. V was clipped by 10 bases and J by 2 bases, with 15 bases between them. CDR3 amino acids: CANSQGHTYNEQFF. The CDR3 nucleotides are TGTGCCAACTCCCAGGGACATACCTACAATGAGCAGTTCTTC.

The chain has TRBV10-2 and TRBJ2-7, with TRBD1 identical over 12 bases. V lost 7 bases and J lost 5; bases outside the gene matches: 9. Germline-derived CDR1 and CDR2 are WSHSY and SAAADI. This CDR3 comprises 15 residues. The CDR3 is CASKRPGTGGDEQYF. CDR3 DNA: TGCGCCAGCAAAAGACCCGGGACAGGGGGCGACGAGCAGTACTTC.

The chain joins TRBV27 to TRBJ2-7; 12 bases map to TRBD2. Trimming removed 10 bases from V and 9 bases from J; junction bases left unmatched: 7. There are 12 residues in the CDR3. Germline V gene lookup returns CDR1 MNHEY and CDR2 SMNVEV (reference sequence). The CDR3 region is CAIRTSGNRQYF. The DNA for the CDR3 is TGTGCCATCCGGACTAGCGGGAATAGGCAGTACTTC.

The chain's CDR3 is CASTPTSGRLEQFF. The CDR3 DNA reads TGCGCCAGCACCCCTACTAGCGGGAGGCTTGAGCAGTTCTTC. The chain uses TRBV5-1 and TRBJ2-1; 12 positions agree with TRBD2. This CDR3 region has 14 residues. Germline CDR1 SGHRS, CDR2 YFSETQ. The V segment lost 6 bases and the J segment 9 bases; nucleotides outside the gene matches: 7.

The chain combines TRBV18 with TRBJ1-3; D is unclear. Germline loops: CDR1 KGHSH, CDR2 LQKENI. Trimming took off 2 bases at V and 0 bases at J, with 11 bases between the two ends. This CDR3 comprises 16 residues. Here the CDR3 reads CASSPSGVHSGNTIYF. CDR3 in DNA: TGTGCCAGCTCACCATCCGGAGTCCACTCTGGAAACACCATATATTTT.

This clone has a single count. Other DNA sequences of this sample code for an identical CDR3. The V gene is TRBV2, the J gene TRBJ1-5, with D possibly matching TRBD1 (6 bases). The CDR3 loop spans 12 amino acids. The V gene lost 7 bases and the J gene lost 3 bases, with 7 bases spanning the gap. Germline lookup yields CDR1 SNHLY and CDR2 FYNNEI. CDR3 region: CASNRANQPQHF. The DNA of the CDR3 is TGTGCCAGCAACAGGGCCAATCAGCCCCAGCATTTT.

The CDR3 reads CASSSLAREQYF. The DNA for the CDR3 is TGTGCCAGCAGCTCCCTAGCGCGCGAGCAGTACTTC. V is TRBV11-2 and J is TRBJ2-7; tentatively, D is TRBD2 (6 bases). The ends were cut back, 4 bases at V and 6 bases at J, with 10 bases in the middle. This CDR3 has 12 amino acids. Germline V gene sequence: CDR1 SGHAT, CDR2 FQNNGV.

V usage is TRBV7-6 and J usage is TRBJ1-1; possibly TRBD1 for D (5 bases). The CDR3 extends over 17 amino acids. V was trimmed by 5 bases and J by 0 bases, leaving 19 bases between them. CDR1 and CDR2 from the germline V gene are SGHVS and FNYEAQ. The CDR3 region is CASSPGRGNGLNTEAFF. As DNA, the CDR3 is TGTGCCAGCAGCCCCGGGAGGGGTAATGGGTTGAACACTGAAGCTTTCTTT.

The chain joins TRBV6-1 to TRBJ2-1; D is unresolved. This CDR3 is 11 amino acids long. The germline gives CDR1 MNHNS, CDR2 SASEGT. Trimming shortened V by 4 bases and J by 8 bases, and 6 bases separated the two germline ends. The CDR3 reads CASSAMYEQFF. The CDR3 DNA reads as TGTGCCAGCAGTGCTATGTATGAGCAGTTCTTC.

The gene calls are TRBV7-2 and TRBJ2-1; the match to TRBD2 covers 12 bases. CDR1 is SGHTA and CDR2 is FQGNSA in the germline V gene. V was clipped by 5 bases and J by 6 bases; unmatched bases: 5. There are 15 residues in the CDR3. CDR3: CASSPGTSGFNEQFF. The CDR3 coding sequence is TGTGCCAGCAGCCCAGGGACTAGCGGGTTCAATGAGCAGTTCTTC.

The CDR3 region is CASQRDRGYEQYF. CDR3 DNA sequence: TGTGCCAGCCAGCGGGACAGGGGGTACGAGCAGTACTTC. The chain combines TRBV9 with TRBJ2-7, with TRBD1 identical over 11 bases. The length of the CDR3 is 13 residues. The J segment lost 4 bases and the V segment lost 7 bases, leaving 4 bases of the junction unmatched. Germline V gives CDR1 SGDLS, CDR2 YYNGEE.

This chain connects TRBV5-6 to TRBJ1-5; tentatively, D is TRBD1 (6 bases). Germline CDR1 and CDR2: SGHDT and YYEEEE. The V end lost 4 bases, the J end lost 4 bases, and 9 bases lay between the germline ends. The CDR3 has 13 amino acids. The CDR3 DNA sequence: TGTGCCAGCAGCCGCGACAGGAATCAGCCCCAGCATTTT. Its translation is CASSRDRNQPQHF.

The V and J genes are TRBV6-6 and TRBJ2-1, with TRBD2 matching 11 bases. Germline-derived CDR1 and CDR2 are MNHNY and SVGAGI (reference sequence). The CDR3 loop spans 16 amino acids. After removal of 6 bases from V and 3 bases from J, the junction contained 7 bases not matched to a gene. CDR3 sequence: CASRVLAGVDYNEQFF. As DNA, the CDR3 is TGTGCCAGCAGGGTACTAGCGGGAGTCGACTACAATGAGCAGTTCTTC.

This chain joins TRBV9 and TRBJ2-5; TRBD2 is a possible D gene (5 bases). The V end lost 2 bases, the J end lost 5 bases, and 16 bases lay between the germline ends. CDR1 and CDR2 (germline): SGDLS, YYNGEE. This CDR3 contains 15 residues. CDR3 nucleotides: TGTGCCAGCAGCGTTTTAGGACTGCCCCTGGAGACCCAGTACTTC. Translation: CASSVLGLPLETQYF. Supplemented by reference TRBV9 and TRBJ2-5, the full variable domain reads DSGVTQTPKHLITATGQRVTLRCSPRSGDLSVYWYQQSLDQGLQFLIQYYNGEERAKGNILERFSAQQFPDLHSELNLSSLELGDSALYFCASSVLGLPLETQYFGPGTRLLVL.

The chain is built from TRBV7-3 and TRBJ2-7; TRBD2 aligns across 7 bases. The CDR3 loop spans 15 amino acids. The V gene end was trimmed by 4 bases and the J gene end by 1 base; junction bases not matched to a gene: 7. From germline, CDR1 is SGHTA and CDR2 FQGTGA. Here the CDR3 reads CASSSQGGGSYEQYF. The CDR3 bases are TGTGCCAGCAGCTCGCAGGGCGGGGGTTCCTACGAGCAGTACTTC.

The chain combines TRBV7-3 with TRBJ2-1; perhaps TRBD2 as D (6 bases). There are 16 residues in the CDR3. V lost 7 bases, J lost 6 bases, and 22 bases lay in between. Germline V gene data show CDR1 as SGHTA and CDR2 as FQGTGA. The CDR3 bases are TGTGCCAGCACCGACCGTCCCGGCGGGGAAGGCAATGAGCAGTTCTTC. Protein: CASTDRPGGEGNEQFF.

The chain employs TRBV2 and TRBJ2-3; 7 bases are shared with TRBD2. Germline V gives CDR1 SNHLY, CDR2 FYNNEI. This CDR3 is built from 14 residues. V lost 10 bases and J lost 2; bases outside the gene matches: 9. CDR3 DNA sequence: TGTGCCACAAGGGAGGGGTCAAACACAGATACGCAGTATTTT. Translated: CATREGSNTDTQYF.

V and J are TRBV11-2 and TRBJ1-2, with 8 bases identical to TRBD1. There are 15 residues in the CDR3. Germline V gene sequence: CDR1 SGHAT, CDR2 FQNNGV. V was pared by 8 bases and J by 7 bases, with 15 bases of the junction left unmatched. The CDR3 DNA reads TGTGCCAGCGGACCAGTCAGGGGGCCCCGCTCTGGCTACACCTTC. It yields the protein CASGPVRGPRSGYTF.

The CDR3 reads CASSVAPLNEQFF. In DNA, the CDR3 is TGTGCCAGCAGCGTAGCTCCCCTCAATGAGCAGTTCTTC. This chain joins TRBV9 and TRBJ2-1; D remains ambiguous. The length of the CDR3 is 13 residues. CDR1 and CDR2 from the germline V gene are SGDLS and YYNGEE. V was trimmed by 0 bases and J by 6 bases, leaving 7 bases between them. Complete variable domain (other parts from reference TRBV9 and TRBJ2-1): DSGVTQTPKHLITATGQRVTLRCSPRSGDLSVYWYQQSLDQGLQFLIQYYNGEERAKGNILERFSAQQFPDLHSELNLSSLELGDSALYFCASSVAPLNEQFFGPGTRLTVL.

V and J are TRBV29-1 and TRBJ2-7; TRBD2 matches 9 bases. V was pared by 4 bases and J by 4 bases, with 8 bases of the junction left unmatched. Germline lookup yields CDR1 SQVTM and CDR2 ANQGSEA. The CDR3 is 14 residues long. The CDR3 sequence is CSVAIAGVGYEQYF. The CDR3 DNA reads as TGCAGCGTTGCGATAGCGGGAGTAGGATACGAGCAGTACTTC.

The chain employs TRBV6-1 and TRBJ2-1; the D is unclear. The germline V and J ends were trimmed by 2 bases and 0 bases, with 11 bases remaining between them. Germline assignment: CDR1 MNHNS and CDR2 SASEGT. The CDR3 loop spans 16 amino acids. The CDR3 is CASSEPGKVSYNEQFF. CDR3 sequence (DNA): TGTGCCAGCAGTGAACCAGGAAAAGTCTCCTACAATGAGCAGTTCTTC.

The rearrangement uses TRBV5-4 and TRBJ2-7; 7 bases map to TRBD2. The CDR3 extends over 17 amino acids. Losses at the gene ends were 4 bases for V and 7 bases for J; bases not matched to a gene: 20. Germline V gene lookup returns CDR1 SGHNT and CDR2 YYREEE (reference sequence). This chain's CDR3 is CASSLPRSGEDPREQYF. The CDR3 DNA follows: TGTGCCAGCAGCCTCCCCCGAAGCGGGGAGGACCCTCGAGAGCAGTACTTC.

This chain links TRBV2 with TRBJ1-4; possibly TRBD1 for D (5 bases). Per the germline V gene, CDR1 is SNHLY and CDR2 is FYNNEI. There are 16 residues in the CDR3. Trimming removed 4 bases at V and 0 bases at J, with 12 bases between. This CDR3 reads CASSVWGGATNEKLFF. The CDR3 DNA reads as TGTGCCAGCAGTGTGTGGGGGGGTGCAACTAATGAAAAACTGTTTTTT.

The chain combines TRBV4-1 with TRBJ2-5, with 10 bases identical to TRBD2. Germline V gene data show CDR1 as MGHRA and CDR2 as YSYEKL. J gave up 6 bases and V 0 bases, and 13 bases lay outside the gene matches. This CDR3 has 18 residues. This CDR3 is CASSQDDSGGAYFQTQYF. CDR3 nucleotides: TGCGCCAGCAGCCAAGATGACAGCGGGGGGGCCTATTTCCAGACCCAGTACTTC.

Only a few counts were recorded for this clone. This chain connects TRBV5-1 to TRBJ2-3; 9 bases line up with TRBD1. V dropped 5 bases and J dropped 9; count of bases not matched to a gene: 13. This CDR3 contains 15 residues. CDR1 and CDR2 from the germline V gene are SGHRS and YFSETQ. CDR3 coding DNA: TGCGCCAGCAGACGAACCGGGACAGGGTGGGGCACGCAGTATTTT. Residues: CASRRTGTGWGTQYF.